The 16 T cell receptor beta chains reported below all come from one sample, sequenced in a study of shared clonotypes between healthy human individuals. The protocol was immunoSEQ multiplex PCR, while the TCRdb copy is restricted to in-frame clones and leaves out a portion. The sample gives roughly 590,000 clones, around 95% of which show up once; around 0.097% is in the top ten. In the naive CD8 group, cells lacked CD45RO and were positively selected for CCR7, so terminally differentiated effector memory CD45RA+ cells were left out. The sequenced sample was naive CD8+ T cells sorted from blood. The receptors derive from a woman aged 25 to 39 in good health.

V and J are TRBV10-2 and TRBJ2-7, with 10 bases that match TRBD1. V gave up 6 bases and J gave up 3 bases; unmatched junction bases: 5. Germline V gives CDR1 WSHSY, CDR2 SAAADI. The CDR3 is 14 residues long. The CDR3 sequence: CASSRGQGNYEQYF. CDR3 nucleotide sequence: TGCGCCAGCAGCAGGGGACAGGGGAACTACGAGCAGTACTTC.

The chain combines TRBV4-1 with TRBJ1-2, with 9 bases aligning to TRBD1. V dropped 3 bases and J dropped 3; count of bases not matched to a gene: 8. The CDR3 runs 16 residues. Germline V CDR1 and CDR2: MGHRA, YSYEKL. CDR3 sequence (DNA): TGCGCCAGCAGCCACTTAGGGACAGGGCTTCACTATGGCTACACCTTC. Encoded protein: CASSHLGTGLHYGYTF.

V usage is TRBV15 and J usage is TRBJ2-7, with 8 bases fitting TRBD2. V was clipped by 6 bases and J by 2 bases; unmatched bases: 6. The germline gives CDR1 LNHNV, CDR2 YYDKDF (reference sequence). The CDR3 spans 14 residues. CDR3 amino acids: CATRTTGLAYEQYF. The CDR3 DNA reads TGTGCCACCAGGACTACGGGACTAGCCTACGAGCAGTACTTC.

V is TRBV5-6 and J is TRBJ2-7; TRBD2 aligns across 7 bases. The CDR3 runs to 14 residues. Germline V gives CDR1 SGHDT, CDR2 YYEEEE. Trimming removed 1 base from V and 5 bases from J; junction bases left unmatched: 6. CDR3 coding DNA: TGTGCCAGCAGCTTGTCCGTGCGGGAGCACGAGCAGTACTTC. It yields the protein CASSLSVREHEQYF.

The chain recombines TRBV18 with TRBJ2-1, with 8 bases that match TRBD2. V shed 5 bases and J 7 bases; nucleotides not matched to a gene: 10. The CDR3 extends over 15 amino acids. Germline loops: CDR1 KGHSH, CDR2 LQKENI. CDR3 sequence (DNA): TGTGCCAGCTCAGACGGGAGGGCCCTTGATAATGAGCAGTTCTTC. Amino acid sequence: CASSDGRALDNEQFF.

The chain combines TRBV7-9 with TRBJ2-1; the D gene is possibly TRBD2 (6 bases). Deletions cut 2 bases from V and 10 bases from J, with 21 bases between. Germline V gene lookup returns CDR1 SEHNR and CDR2 FQNEAQ (reference sequence). CDR3 length equals 16 residues. Here the CDR3 reads CASSLQGLMEPDEQFF. DNA for the CDR3: TGTGCCAGCAGCTTACAAGGACTAATGGAACCGGACGAGCAGTTCTTC. Filled out from reference TRBV7-9 and TRBJ2-1, the complete variable domain reads DTGVSQNPRHKITKRGQNVTFRCDPISEHNRLYWYRQTLGQGPEFLTYFQNEAQLEKSRLLSDRFSAERPKGSFSTLEIQRTEQGDSAMYLCASSLQGLMEPDEQFFGPGTRLTVL.

This clone appeared once. The V gene is TRBV29-1, the J gene TRBJ1-3; TRBD1 is a possible D gene (6 bases). The ends were cut back, 3 bases at V and 0 bases at J, with 15 bases in the middle. Germline CDR1 reads SQVTM; CDR2 reads ANQGSEA. The CDR3 consists of 16 residues. CDR3: CSVDFSGHPSGNTIYF. The CDR3 DNA follows: TGCAGCGTTGATTTTTCGGGACACCCCTCTGGAAACACCATATATTTT.

The chain links TRBV28 to TRBJ2-7, with 9 nucleotides matching TRBD2. With V trimmed by 4 bases and J by 4 bases, 20 bases remained unmatched. The germline V gene encodes CDR1 MDHEN and CDR2 SYDVKM. CDR3 length: 19 amino acids. CDR3 sequence: CASSSPSGVAGGPVYEQYF. For the CDR3, the DNA is TGTGCCAGCAGTTCCCCATCCGGGGTGGCGGGAGGGCCGGTTTACGAGCAGTACTTC.

A remark on this clone: In the same sample, other DNA sequences code for this CDR3. The chain has TRBV7-9 and TRBJ2-7, with D possibly TRBD2 on 5 matching bases. This CDR3 comprises 14 residues. The V gene's germline CDR1 is SEHNR and CDR2 FQNEAQ (reference sequence). With 5 bases removed from V and 1 base from J, the gap between germline ends came to 12 bases. The CDR3 nucleotides are TGTGCCAGCAGCCTAGGAGGACCTTCCTACGAGCAGTACTTC. It yields the protein CASSLGGPSYEQYF.

CDR3 coding DNA: TGTGCCAGTAGTATAGGGTTAGTGCCCGTTGAAGCTTTCTTT. This codes for CASSIGLVPVEAFF. The V call is TRBV19, the J call TRBJ1-1; the D is unclear. V shed 1 base and J shed 7 bases, with 13 bases lying between them. The germline V gene encodes CDR1 LNHDA and CDR2 SQIVND (reference sequence). This CDR3 region has 14 residues.

The chain uses TRBV9 and TRBJ1-2; D not resolved. The germline V gene has CDR1 SGDLS and CDR2 YYNGEE. Trimming took 3 bases from V and 2 from J, leaving 11 bases between them. This CDR3 has 14 amino acids. CDR3 in DNA: TGTGCCAGCAGCGCCCCTCACGGGAACTATGGCTACACCTTC. Protein: CASSAPHGNYGYTF.

The chain couples TRBV6-5 to TRBJ2-1; 9 positions agree with TRBD2. The CDR3 is 14 residues long. Germline CDR1 reads MNHEY; CDR2 reads SVGAGI. Germline trimming cut 8 bases from V and 9 bases from J; bases unmatched to any gene: 11. DNA of the CDR3: TGTGCCAGCGCGTCACAGCGGGAGGCTGTTGAGCAGTTCTTC. Translation: CASASQREAVEQFF.

Points on this clone: Distinct nucleotide sequences in the sample also encode this CDR3. The rearrangement joins TRBV27 to TRBJ2-7; TRBD1 aligns across 8 bases. Losses at the gene ends were 6 bases for V and 3 bases for J; bases not matched to a gene: 10. Germline CDR1 reads MNHEY; CDR2 reads SMNVEV (reference sequence). The CDR3 runs 15 residues. The CDR3 here is CASSLSGQGIYEQYF. As DNA, the CDR3 is TGTGCCAGCAGCCTCTCCGGACAGGGAATCTACGAGCAGTACTTC.

The V gene is TRBV5-1, the J gene TRBJ2-7, with a possible D match to TRBD2 (5 bases). The CDR3 totals 18 residues. The V gene's germline CDR1 is SGHRS and CDR2 YFSETQ. V was trimmed by 0 bases and J by 7 bases, leaving 26 bases between them. The CDR3 DNA follows: TGCGCCAGCAGCTTGGAGACATTCGGGGATAGCCACTCATGGGAGCAGTACTTC. The encoded protein is CASSLETFGDSHSWEQYF.

This clone was observed a single time. This rearrangement joins TRBV5-1 to TRBJ1-3; maybe TRBD1 (5 bases). Trimming left V 3 bases short and J 0 bases short, with 13 bases between. The length of the CDR3 is 16 residues. The V gene's germline CDR1 is SGHRS and CDR2 YFSETQ. CDR3 nucleotides: TGCGCCAGCAGCTGGGACCCCAACAACTCTGGAAACACCATATATTTT. Its protein product is CASSWDPNNSGNTIYF.

V and J are TRBV6-5 and TRBJ2-3; TRBD2 might be the D (6 bases). This CDR3 contains 14 residues. Germline V gene sequence: CDR1 MNHEY, CDR2 SVGAGI. Trimming took off 2 bases at V and 6 bases at J, with 12 bases between the two ends. CDR3 sequence (DNA): TGTGCCAGCAGTTACGCGGGGATCGAGGATACGCAGTATTTT. Its protein is CASSYAGIEDTQYF.